The clone carrying this T cell receptor (beta chain) was counted a few times. Its antigen is still unknown. Germline CDR1 reads MNHNS; CDR2 reads SASEGT. This CDR3 contains 13 residues. V was trimmed by 5 bases and J by 6 bases, leaving 14 bases between them. A single record per CDR3 protein comes from TCRdb applying MiXCR to the reads. The sample lists about 740,000 distinct CDR3 sequences, 30% to 40% seen once, with 15% to 20% in the top ten. This entry comes from a study of T cell repertoires in cytomegalovirus infection. Study overall: Recently identified HLA-C-restricted CMV epitopes were among the peptides used. It was the public TCR beta signatures that indicated both CMV infection and matching HLA type.

Points from the study as a whole: Clonotypes of TCR beta that were HLA-C-restricted and CMV-specific dominated the ex vivo response. Identification of carriers of CMV plus the relevant HLA was achieved through cumulative public TCR beta family frequency.

The chain links TRBV6-1 to TRBJ2-7; D gene uncertain. Here the sequenced sample was cultured PBMCs, taken from culture after CMV antigen stimulation. The clonotype was recovered from a human donor in good health (CMV status not recorded). Some clones in this sample may be carry-over from other donors' samples. CDR3 DNA: TGTGCCAGCAGTTCCCCACCGAAGCGCGAGCAGTACTTC. This sequence encodes CASSSPPKREQYF.